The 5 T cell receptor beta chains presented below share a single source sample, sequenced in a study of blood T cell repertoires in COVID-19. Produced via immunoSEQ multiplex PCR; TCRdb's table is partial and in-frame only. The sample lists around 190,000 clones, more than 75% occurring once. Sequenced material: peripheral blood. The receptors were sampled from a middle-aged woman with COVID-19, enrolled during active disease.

In DNA form, the CDR3 reads TGTGCCAGCAGCTTCGGAGGGATTGAAAAACTGTTTTTT. Its translation: CASSFGGIEKLFF. The V and J genes are TRBV7-9 and TRBJ1-4; no clear D. The CDR3 extends over 13 amino acids. Trimming removed 3 bases at V and 7 bases at J, with 9 bases between. Germline V gives CDR1 SEHNR, CDR2 FQNEAQ (reference sequence).

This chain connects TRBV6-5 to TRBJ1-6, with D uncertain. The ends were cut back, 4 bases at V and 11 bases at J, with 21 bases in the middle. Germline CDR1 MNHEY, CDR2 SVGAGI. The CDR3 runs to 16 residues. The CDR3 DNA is TGTGCCAGCAGTTCCGACGACGGTGGACTAAGGGCACCCCTCCACTTT. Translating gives CASSSDDGGLRAPLHF.

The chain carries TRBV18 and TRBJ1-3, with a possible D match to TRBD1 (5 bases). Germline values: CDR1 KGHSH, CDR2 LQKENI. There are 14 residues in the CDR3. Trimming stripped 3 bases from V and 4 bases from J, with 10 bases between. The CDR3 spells CASSPGGDGNTIYF. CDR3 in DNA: TGTGCCAGCTCACCCGGAGGGGACGGAAACACCATATATTTT.

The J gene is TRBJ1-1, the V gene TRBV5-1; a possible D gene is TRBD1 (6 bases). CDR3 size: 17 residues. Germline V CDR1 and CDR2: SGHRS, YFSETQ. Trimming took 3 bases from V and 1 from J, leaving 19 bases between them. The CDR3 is CASSSPYLTGQNTEAFF. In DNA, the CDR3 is TGCGCCAGCAGCTCTCCCTATCTGACAGGTCAGAACACTGAAGCTTTCTTT.

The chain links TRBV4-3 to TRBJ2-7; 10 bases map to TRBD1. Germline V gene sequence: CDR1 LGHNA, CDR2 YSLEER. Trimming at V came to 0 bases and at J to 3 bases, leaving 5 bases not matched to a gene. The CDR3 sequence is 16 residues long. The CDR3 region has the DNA TGCGCCAGCAGCCAAGAATCGGGACAGGGGAACTACGAGCAGTACTTC. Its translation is CASSQESGQGNYEQYF.